The entry that follows covers one TCR beta chain sequence. Its specificity is not known. The data were taken from a study of cytomegalovirus exposure and HLA in healthy donors. Broader study findings: Further analysis was carried out later, and it showed several of the most significant clusters appearing linked to common viral pathogens. The analysis excluded some indistinguishable V segments, including TRBV6-2 and TRBV6-3.

Researchers ran the PCR with 60 Vbeta and 13 Jbeta primers. The assay was immunoSEQ multiplex PCR, and TCRdb's table has in-frame clones only and misses some. The table records around 200,000 clones, 84% of them present only once. J lost 0 bases, V lost 2 bases, and 2 bases had no gene match. The CDR3 has 14 amino acids. Germline V CDR1 and CDR2: SQVTM, ANQGSEA. The chain links TRBV29-1 to TRBJ2-3, with 7 bases identical to TRBD1. The receptor was derived from a girl aged 2 to 10 in good health and CMV-seropositive. Sequencing used PBMCs. The CDR3 coding sequence is TGCAGCGTTGAAACGACAGGGAGCACAGATACGCAGTATTTT. It translates to CSVETTGSTDTQYF.